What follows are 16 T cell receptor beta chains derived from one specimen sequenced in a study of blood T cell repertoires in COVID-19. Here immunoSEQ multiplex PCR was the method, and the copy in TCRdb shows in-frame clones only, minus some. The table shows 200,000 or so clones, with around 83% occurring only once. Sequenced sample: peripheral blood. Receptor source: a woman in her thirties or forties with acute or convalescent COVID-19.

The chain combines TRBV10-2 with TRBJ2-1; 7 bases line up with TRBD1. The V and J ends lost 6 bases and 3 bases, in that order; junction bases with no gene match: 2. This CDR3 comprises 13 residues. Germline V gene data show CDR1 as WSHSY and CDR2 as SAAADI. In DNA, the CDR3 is TGCGCCAGCAGGACAGGGAACTACAATGAGCAGTTCTTC. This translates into CASRTGNYNEQFF.

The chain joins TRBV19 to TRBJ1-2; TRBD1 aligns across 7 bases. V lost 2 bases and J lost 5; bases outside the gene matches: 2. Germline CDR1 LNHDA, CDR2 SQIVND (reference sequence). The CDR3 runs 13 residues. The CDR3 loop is CASSINRGYGYTF. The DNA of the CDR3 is TGTGCCAGTAGTATAAACAGGGGATATGGCTACACCTTC.

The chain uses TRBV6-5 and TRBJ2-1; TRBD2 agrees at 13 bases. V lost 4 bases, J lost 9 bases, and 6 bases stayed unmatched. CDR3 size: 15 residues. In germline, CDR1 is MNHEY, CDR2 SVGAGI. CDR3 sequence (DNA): TGTGCCAGCAGTTCCCGACTAGCGGGAGGAGGTGAGCAGTTCTTC. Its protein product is CASSSRLAGGGEQFF.

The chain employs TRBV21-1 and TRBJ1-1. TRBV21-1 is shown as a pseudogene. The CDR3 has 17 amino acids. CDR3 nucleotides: TGTGCCAGCAGCGCAGAGAGAGGGCGGGACCGGAGCGCTGAAGCTTTCTTT. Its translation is CASSAERGRDRSAEAFF.

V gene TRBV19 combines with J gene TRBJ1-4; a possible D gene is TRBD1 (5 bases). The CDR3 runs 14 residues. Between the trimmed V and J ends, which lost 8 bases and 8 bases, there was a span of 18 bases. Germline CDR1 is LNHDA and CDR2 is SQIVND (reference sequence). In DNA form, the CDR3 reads TGTGCCAGTCGTGGGGGGGGTGTTTCGGAAAAACTGTTTTTT. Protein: CASRGGGVSEKLFF.

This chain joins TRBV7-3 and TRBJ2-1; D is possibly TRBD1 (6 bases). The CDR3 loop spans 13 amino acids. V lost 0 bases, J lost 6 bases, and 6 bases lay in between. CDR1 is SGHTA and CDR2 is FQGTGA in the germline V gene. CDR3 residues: CASSLTGGNEQFF. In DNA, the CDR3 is TGTGCCAGCAGCTTAACAGGGGGCAATGAGCAGTTCTTC. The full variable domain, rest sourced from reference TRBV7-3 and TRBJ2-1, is GAGVSQTPSNKVTEKGKYVELRCDPISGHTALYWYRQSLGQGPEFLIYFQGTGAADDSGLPNDRFFAVRPEGSVSTLKIQRTERGDSAVYLCASSLTGGNEQFFGPGTRLTVL.

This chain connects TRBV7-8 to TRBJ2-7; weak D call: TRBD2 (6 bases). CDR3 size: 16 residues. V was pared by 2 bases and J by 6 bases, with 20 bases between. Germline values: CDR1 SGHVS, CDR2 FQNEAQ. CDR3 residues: CASSLPAPGLSSEQYF. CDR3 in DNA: TGTGCCAGCAGCTTACCTGCACCGGGACTGAGTTCCGAGCAGTACTTC.

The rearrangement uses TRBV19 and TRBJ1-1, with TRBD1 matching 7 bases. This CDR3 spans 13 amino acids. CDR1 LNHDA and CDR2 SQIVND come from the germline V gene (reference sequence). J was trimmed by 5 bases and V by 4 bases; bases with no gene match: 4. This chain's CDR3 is CASSTTGVTEAFF. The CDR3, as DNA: TGTGCCAGTAGTACAACAGGGGTTACTGAAGCTTTCTTT.

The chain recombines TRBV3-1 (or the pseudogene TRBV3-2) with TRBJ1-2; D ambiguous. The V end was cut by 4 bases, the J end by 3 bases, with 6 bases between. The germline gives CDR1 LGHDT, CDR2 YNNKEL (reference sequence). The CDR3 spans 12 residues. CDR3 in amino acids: CASSRQDYGYTF. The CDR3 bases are TGTGCCAGCAGCCGTCAGGACTATGGCTACACCTTC.

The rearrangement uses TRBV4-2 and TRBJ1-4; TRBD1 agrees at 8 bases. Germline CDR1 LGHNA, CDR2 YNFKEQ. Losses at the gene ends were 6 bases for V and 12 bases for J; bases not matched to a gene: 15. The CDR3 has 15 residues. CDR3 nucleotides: TGTGCCAGCAGAATAATCGGGACAGGCGCGAGGGAACTGTTTTTT. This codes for CASRIIGTGARELFF.

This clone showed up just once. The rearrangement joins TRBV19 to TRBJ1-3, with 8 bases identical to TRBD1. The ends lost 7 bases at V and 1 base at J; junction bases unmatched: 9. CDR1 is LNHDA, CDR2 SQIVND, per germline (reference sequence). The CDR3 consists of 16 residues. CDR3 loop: CASTPDRGASGNTIYF. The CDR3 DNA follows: TGTGCCAGTACCCCTGACAGGGGAGCTTCTGGAAACACCATATATTTT.

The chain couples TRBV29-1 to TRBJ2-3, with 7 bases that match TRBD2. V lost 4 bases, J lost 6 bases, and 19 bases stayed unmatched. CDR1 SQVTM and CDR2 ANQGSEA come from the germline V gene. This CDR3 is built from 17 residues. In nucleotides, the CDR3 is TGCAGCGTTGCTGCCGGACGCCGGGAGGTCGGGAGGGATACGCAGTATTTT. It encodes CSVAAGRREVGRDTQYF.

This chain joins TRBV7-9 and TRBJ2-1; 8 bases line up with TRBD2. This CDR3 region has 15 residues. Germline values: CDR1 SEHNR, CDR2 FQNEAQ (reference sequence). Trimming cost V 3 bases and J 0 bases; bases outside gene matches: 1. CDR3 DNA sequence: TGTGCCAGCAGCTTTACTAGCGGCTCCTACAATGAGCAGTTCTTC. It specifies CASSFTSGSYNEQFF. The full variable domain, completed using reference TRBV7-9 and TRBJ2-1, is DTGVSQNPRHKITKRGQNVTFRCDPISEHNRLYWYRQTLGQGPEFLTYFQNEAQLEKSRLLSDRFSAERPKGSFSTLEIQRTEQGDSAMYLCASSFTSGSYNEQFFGPGTRLTVL.

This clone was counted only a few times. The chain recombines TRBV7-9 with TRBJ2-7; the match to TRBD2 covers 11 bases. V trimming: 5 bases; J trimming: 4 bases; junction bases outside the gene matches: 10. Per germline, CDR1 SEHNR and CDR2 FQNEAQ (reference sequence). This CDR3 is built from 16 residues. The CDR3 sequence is CASSPMTSGIRYEQYF. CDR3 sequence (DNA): TGTGCCAGCAGCCCTATGACTAGCGGGATTCGGTACGAGCAGTACTTC.

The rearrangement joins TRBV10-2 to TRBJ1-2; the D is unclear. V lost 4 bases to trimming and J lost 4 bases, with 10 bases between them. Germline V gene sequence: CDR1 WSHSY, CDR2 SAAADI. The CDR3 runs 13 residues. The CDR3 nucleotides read TGCGCCAGCAGTGGGGCAGGTTCCTATGGCTACACCTTC. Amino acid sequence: CASSGAGSYGYTF.

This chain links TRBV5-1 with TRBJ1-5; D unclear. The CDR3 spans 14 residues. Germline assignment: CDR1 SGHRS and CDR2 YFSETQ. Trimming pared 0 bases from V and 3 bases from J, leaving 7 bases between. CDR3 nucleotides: TGCGCCAGCAGCTTGGGAGACTTCAATCAGCCCCAGCATTTT. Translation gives CASSLGDFNQPQHF.